This T cell receptor (beta chain) was sequenced for a study of blood T cell repertoires in COVID-19. Between the trimmed V and J ends, which lost 10 bases and 10 bases, there was a span of 20 bases. Per the germline V gene, CDR1 is ENHRY and CDR2 is SYGVKD. This CDR3 is built from 13 residues. Produced via immunoSEQ multiplex PCR; TCRdb's table is partial and in-frame only. This table has roughly 340,000 clones, under 95% appearing once. The sample taken for sequencing was peripheral blood. The source of this sequence is a woman younger than 35 who had recovered from COVID-19. V usage is TRBV10-3 and J usage is TRBJ2-1; maybe TRBD1 (6 bases). For the CDR3, the DNA is TGTGCCACCGGCTTGGGGGCGCTTAAGGAGCAGTTCTTC. Residues: CATGLGALKEQFF.